The rows below give T cell receptor beta chains drawn from one sample of a study of spatial heterogeneity in lung cancer. Using its own MiXCR run on the 5' RACE reads, TCRdb lists one record per CDR3 protein. This sample has about 35,000 distinct CDR3 sequences, with 3.1% found just once. The source material was normal lung tissue next to the tumor, sampled at surgery. The receptors stem from a male donor with early-stage non-small cell lung cancer. Each CDR3 is given with its conserved first and last residue. The D gene is left open where the match is weak. The size field reads once, few, many, or a class for an expanded clone.

v_gene	j_gene	abundance	d_gene	CDR3nt	CDR3aa
TRBV12-3/TRBV12-4	TRBJ1-4	many	NA	TGTGCCAGCAGAATGAGACCGGGCTTCGGTGAAAAACTGTTTTTT	CASRMRPGFGEKLFF
TRBV5-1	TRBJ2-3	many	TRBD2	TGCGCCAGCAGCAAAGTAACTAGCGGGAGTACAGATACGCAGTATTTT	CASSKVTSGSTDTQYF
TRBV4-3	TRBJ1-3	many	NA	TGCGCCAGCAGAAGAGAAGGGGGAACTGGAAACACCATATATTTT	CASRREGGTGNTIYF
TRBV28	TRBJ2-6	many	NA	TGTGCCAGCACCCAACCCGGACAGTACTCTGGGGCCAACGTCCTGACTTTC	CASTQPGQYSGANVLTF
TRBV3-1	TRBJ2-7	many	NA	TGTGCCAGCAGCCAAGGAGGCGGGGGCTTCGAGCAGTACTTC	CASSQGGGGFEQYF
TRBV27	TRBJ2-3	many	NA	TGTGCCAGCAGTGGGCCAGGCGGCGGGCAACCCACAGATACGCAGTATTTT	CASSGPGGGQPTDTQYF
TRBV4-3	TRBJ1-4	many	NA	TGCGCCAGCAGCCAAGCCCTTCCGCAGGGTAGTGAAAAACTGTTTTTT	CASSQALPQGSEKLFF
TRBV20-1	TRBJ2-7	many	TRBD1	TGCAGTGCTAGAGATGGGGACAGGGCTACCTACGAGCAGTACTTC	CSARDGDRATYEQYF
TRBV5-1	TRBJ1-1	many	NA	TGCGCCAGCAGCTCTCTAGGGGAGGGGACTGAAGCTTTCTTT	CASSSLGEGTEAFF
TRBV18	TRBJ2-3	many	NA	TGTGCCAGCTCACTTCCGGGGGCAGATACGCAGTATTTT	CASSLPGADTQYF
TRBV28	TRBJ2-7	medium-sized	NA	TGTGCCAGCAGTTTAAGGGTCCTTCACGAGCAGTACTTC	CASSLRVLHEQYF
TRBV7-9	TRBJ2-7	many	TRBD1	TGTGCCAGCAGCTTAGTCGGGACAGACTACGAGCAGTACTTC	CASSLVGTDYEQYF
TRBV10-3	TRBJ1-6	many	TRBD1	TGTGCCATCAGTCAGACAGGGCCAAATTCACCCCTCCACTTT	CAISQTGPNSPLHF
TRBV18	TRBJ1-6	many	TRBD1	TGTGCCAGCTCACAATATACAGGGGTATCACCCCTCCACTTT	CASSQYTGVSPLHF
TRBV4-2	TRBJ2-1	few	NA	TGTGCCAGCAGCCCTCAAACTAGCTACCCCTACAATGAGCAGTTCTTC	CASSPQTSYPYNEQFF
TRBV6-6	TRBJ2-2	many	NA	TGTGCCAGCAAGGGGAACACCGGGGAGCTGTTTTTT	CASKGNTGELFF
TRBV29-1	TRBJ2-1	many	NA	TGCAGCGTTGAGAGCCTTCACACCATGGAGCAGTTCTTC	CSVESLHTMEQFF
TRBV2	TRBJ2-7	many	TRBD1	TGTGCCAGCAGAGTACAGGGGAGTTACGAGCAGTACTTC	CASRVQGSYEQYF
TRBV11-2	TRBJ2-2	many	TRBD2	TGTGCCAGCAGCCTAGGGGCTAGCGGGAGGCCCGGGGAGCTGTTTTTT	CASSLGASGRPGELFF
TRBV7-9	TRBJ1-1	many	TRBD1	TGTGCCAGCAGCTCCGGACAGGCAGGAGCTTTCTTT	CASSSGQAGAFF
TRBV6-5	TRBJ1-1	many	TRBD1	TGTGCCAGCAGTTACTCGAGGACAGGGGCCACTGAAGCTTTCTTT	CASSYSRTGATEAFF
TRBV7-9	TRBJ1-3	many	NA	TGTGCCAGCAGATTGACAGGCTCTGGAAACACCATATATTTT	CASRLTGSGNTIYF
TRBV2	TRBJ2-2	many	TRBD1	TGTGCCAGCAGAGCGGACAGGCTCACCGGGGAGCTGTTTTTT	CASRADRLTGELFF
TRBV19	TRBJ1-4	many	NA	TGTGCCAGTAGTCGTTTGGCAACTAATGAAAAACTGTTTTTT	CASSRLATNEKLFF
TRBV5-1	TRBJ1-1	many	TRBD1	TGCGCCAGCAGCTACTACAGGGGGTCGGACACTGAAGCTTTCTTT	CASSYYRGSDTEAFF
TRBV30	TRBJ1-1	many	TRBD1	TGTGCCTGGAACAGGGGCGGCTTGGGATTTGAAGCTTTCTTT	CAWNRGGLGFEAFF
TRBV2	TRBJ1-6	many	NA	TGTGCCAGCACATGGGACGAGGGATATAATTCACCCCTCCACTTT	CASTWDEGYNSPLHF
TRBV2	TRBJ2-5	many	NA	TGTGCCAGCAGTGATGTTCCTGATGAGACCCAGTACTTC	CASSDVPDETQYF
TRBV4-1	TRBJ2-1	many	NA	TGCGCCAGCAGCCAAGTTGAAGAGCAGTTCTTC	CASSQVEEQFF